The 31 T cell receptor beta chains given below trace back to one sample, sequenced in a study of shared clonotypes between healthy human individuals. The method was immunoSEQ multiplex PCR; TCRdb's version includes in-frame clones alone and lacks a portion of them. The sample lists about 1.9 million clones, 85% to 95% occurring once. CD45RO-negative cells were positively selected for CCR7, leaving out terminally differentiated effector memory CD45RA+ cells. The source material was naive CD8+ T cells from PBMCs. The receptors come from a man between 18 and 35 years old in good health. Some clones in this sample may be carry-over from other donors' samples.

The rearrangement links TRBV6-1 to TRBJ2-7, with 7 nucleotides matching TRBD1. V shed 10 bases, J shed 6 bases, and the junction held 6 bases outside the gene matches. The germline gives CDR1 MNHNS, CDR2 SASEGT. This CDR3 is 11 amino acids long. The CDR3 region is CATTQGVEQYF. For the CDR3, the DNA is TGTGCCACTACCCAGGGGGTCGAGCAGTACTTC.

The chain combines TRBV27 with TRBJ2-1, with TRBD2 matching over 9 bases. The V gene end was trimmed by 1 base and the J gene end by 4 bases; junction bases not matched to a gene: 8. The CDR3 is made up of 17 amino acids. Germline-derived CDR1 and CDR2 are MNHEY and SMNVEV (reference sequence). CDR3 sequence reads: CASSLLPLAGLYNEQFF. The CDR3 DNA reads as TGTGCCAGCAGTTTATTACCCCTAGCGGGGTTATACAATGAGCAGTTCTTC.

In nucleotides, the CDR3 is TGTGCCAGCAGCCAAGTCAAGGGAGAGGCCCAGCATTTT. Its translation: CASSQVKGEAQHF. The chain couples TRBV4-2 to TRBJ1-5; no firm D call. Germline V gene data show CDR1 as LGHNA and CDR2 as YNFKEQ. CDR3 length: 13 residues. V was clipped by 1 base and J by 11 bases, with 12 bases between them.

V gene TRBV11-2 combines with J gene TRBJ1-4, with D uncertain. Germline V gives CDR1 SGHAT, CDR2 FQNNGV. The CDR3 consists of 14 residues. V was cut by 6 bases and J by 4 bases, with 12 bases left in between. CDR3: CASRGWQDNEKLFF. The CDR3 DNA reads as TGTGCCAGCAGAGGGTGGCAGGATAATGAAAAACTGTTTTTT. The whole variable domain, filled in from reference TRBV11-2 and TRBJ1-4, reads EAGVAQSPRYKIIEKRQSVAFWCNPISGHATLYWYQQILGQGPKLLIQFQNNGVVDDSQLPKDRFSAERLKGVDSTLKIQPAKLEDSAVYLCASRGWQDNEKLFFGSGTQLSVL.

J is TRBJ2-7 and V is TRBV5-1; possible D gene TRBD1, 6 bases. This CDR3 has 16 residues. V lost 0 bases to trimming and J lost 3 bases, with 16 bases between them. Germline lookup yields CDR1 SGHRS and CDR2 YFSETQ. In nucleotides, the CDR3 is TGCGCCAGCAGCTTGGTAGGTCAGGGGCCCTTCTACGAGCAGTACTTC. The encoded protein is CASSLVGQGPFYEQYF. Supplemented by reference TRBV5-1 and TRBJ2-7, the full variable domain reads KAGVTQTPRYLIKTRGQQVTLSCSPISGHRSVSWYQQTPGQGLQFLFEYFSETQRNKGNFPGRFSGRQFSNSRSEMNVSTLELGDSALYLCASSLVGQGPFYEQYFGPGTRLTVT.

The CDR3 sequence: CASSYSISGSTEAFF. The CDR3 DNA follows: TGTGCCAGCAGTTACTCGATTAGCGGGAGCACTGAAGCTTTCTTT. The genes are TRBV6-5 and TRBJ1-1; D is unresolved. In germline, CDR1 is MNHEY, CDR2 SVGAGI. V was trimmed by 0 bases and J by 4 bases, leaving 12 bases between them. The CDR3 contains 15 residues.

The rearrangement joins TRBV28 to TRBJ1-2; D is uncertain. Trimming left V 3 bases short and J 7 bases short, with 18 bases between. Germline V gene lookup returns CDR1 MDHEN and CDR2 SYDVKM. This CDR3 is built from 15 residues. This CDR3 is CASSFLEMSPSGYTF. The CDR3 DNA follows: TGTGCCAGCAGTTTTTTAGAGATGTCCCCTAGTGGCTACACCTTC.

The chain uses TRBV5-8 and TRBJ1-1; the D gene is possibly TRBD1 (5 bases). The germline CDR1 and CDR2 sequences are SGHTS and YDEGEE. The CDR3 contains 14 residues. V was shortened by 2 bases and J by 2 bases, with 10 bases between the two germline ends. The CDR3 here is CASSLDGTNTEAFF. CDR3 nucleotides: TGTGCCAGCAGCTTAGACGGGACCAACACTGAAGCTTTCTTT. The full variable domain, completed using reference TRBV5-8 and TRBJ1-1, is EAGVTQSPTHLIKTRGQQATLRCSPISGHTSVYWYQQALGLGLQFLLWYDEGEERNRGNFPPRFSGRQFPNYSSELNVNALELEDSALYLCASSLDGTNTEAFFGQGTRLTVV.

The chain carries TRBV14 and TRBJ2-7; TRBD2 is a possible D gene (6 bases). Germline V gene data show CDR1 as SGHDN and CDR2 as FVKESK. There are 14 residues in the CDR3. V was cut by 4 bases and J by 2 bases, with 12 bases left in between. The CDR3 DNA follows: TGTGCCAGCAGCCCCCGGGAGATCACCTACGAGCAGTACTTC. It is translated as CASSPREITYEQYF.

This chain connects TRBV28 to TRBJ1-1, with 7 bases fitting TRBD1. V shed 5 bases and J 5 bases; nucleotides not matched to a gene: 8. Germline-derived CDR1 and CDR2 are MDHEN and SYDVKM. The CDR3 spans 14 residues. CDR3 sequence (DNA): TGTGCCAGCAGTACATCGGACAGGACAACTGAAGCTTTCTTT. Protein sequence: CASSTSDRTTEAFF. The variable domain in full, with the rest retrieved from reference TRBV28 and TRBJ1-1, is DVKVTQSSRYLVKRTGEKVFLECVQDMDHENMFWYRQDPGLGLRLIYFSYDVKMKEKGDIPEGYSVSREKKERFSLILESASTNQTSMYLCASSTSDRTTEAFFGQGTRLTVV.

Remarks on this clone: Other DNA sequences in this sample translate to the same CDR3. The J gene is TRBJ2-7, the V gene TRBV7-9, with D possibly being TRBD2 (6 bases). CDR1 SEHNR and CDR2 FQNEAQ come from the germline V gene (reference sequence). V gave up 5 bases and J gave up 4 bases, with 9 bases separating them. The CDR3 is 12 residues long. The CDR3 nucleotides are TGTGCCAGCAGCCTAGGGACTTACGAGCAGTACTTC. This translates into CASSLGTYEQYF.

As to this clone: Other DNA sequences in the same sample also yield this CDR3. Written as DNA, the CDR3 is TGTGCCAGCAGTTTAGGCGGGAGGGCCGGCGAGCAGTACTTC. Translation gives CASSLGGRAGEQYF. The V and J genes are TRBV27 and TRBJ2-7; 9 bases agree with TRBD2. Germline V lookup: CDR1 MNHEY, CDR2 SMNVEV (reference sequence). Trimming cost V 2 bases and J 6 bases; bases outside gene matches: 5. This CDR3 spans 14 amino acids.

This clone has a handful of counts. This sequence joins TRBV27 and TRBJ1-1, with D uncertain. V shed 0 bases and J shed 0 bases, with 8 bases lying between them. There are 15 residues in the CDR3. Germline V CDR1 and CDR2: MNHEY, SMNVEV (reference sequence). This CDR3 reads CASSLSGSMNTEAFF. Here the CDR3 DNA reads TGTGCCAGCAGTTTATCAGGCAGTATGAACACTGAAGCTTTCTTT.

The chain combines TRBV7-9 with TRBJ2-7; D may be TRBD2 (6 bases). This CDR3 comprises 14 residues. Germline assignment: CDR1 SEHNR and CDR2 FQNEAQ (reference sequence). The germline V and J ends were trimmed by 0 bases and 3 bases, with 9 bases remaining between them. In DNA form, the CDR3 reads TGTGCCAGCAGCTTAGCGGAGGGTGGCTACGAGCAGTACTTC. It translates to CASSLAEGGYEQYF.

V is TRBV28 and J is TRBJ2-7, with 9 bases aligning to TRBD1. Unmatched junction bases numbered 3, after V lost 5 bases and J lost 1 base. Germline CDR1 reads MDHEN; CDR2 reads SYDVKM. The CDR3 runs to 14 residues. In DNA, the CDR3 is TGTGCCAGCAGTCGGACAGGGGAGTCCTACGAGCAGTACTTC. It codes for CASSRTGESYEQYF.

The chain carries TRBV14 and TRBJ2-7, with a weak D call TRBD1 (7 bases). Germline values: CDR1 SGHDN, CDR2 FVKESK. The CDR3 is 19 amino acids. Trimming removed 0 bases at V and 1 base at J, with 22 bases between. The CDR3 coding sequence is TGTGCCAGCAGCCAAGATGGCGGGACAGAGGAATGGGTATCCTACGAGCAGTACTTC. This codes for CASSQDGGTEEWVSYEQYF.

V gene TRBV9 combines with J gene TRBJ2-1, with TRBD1 matching 9 bases. J lost 8 bases, V lost 3 bases, and 12 bases had no gene match. CDR1 is SGDLS, CDR2 YYNGEE, per germline. The CDR3 is made up of 16 amino acids. The CDR3 DNA reads as TGTGCCAGCAGCGCCAGACAGGGGGTCGGCCAGGATGAGCAGTTCTTC. This gives the protein CASSARQGVGQDEQFF.

Regarding this clone: Different DNA sequences within this sample yield the same CDR3. The chain links TRBV7-9 to TRBJ1-5; D remains unclear. Trimming shortened V by 1 base and J by 1 base, and 5 bases separated the two germline ends. The CDR3 totals 14 residues. CDR1 is SEHNR and CDR2 is FQNEAQ in the germline V gene (reference sequence). CDR3 in DNA: TGTGCCAGCAGCTTAGGTGCCAGCAATCAGCCCCAGCATTTT. Translation: CASSLGASNQPQHF.

With regard to this clone: This same CDR3 is encoded by further DNA sequences in the sample. The chain employs TRBV28 and TRBJ2-7; possibly TRBD2 for D (5 bases). Germline-derived CDR1 and CDR2 are MDHEN and SYDVKM. Trimming removed 8 bases from V and 6 bases from J, with 11 bases in between. The CDR3 has 11 amino acids. CDR3: CASSIGSEQYF. The CDR3 DNA is TGTGCCAGCTCAATAGGGAGCGAGCAGTACTTC.

The chain joins TRBV4-3 to TRBJ2-1; D perhaps matches TRBD2 (6 bases). This CDR3 has 16 residues. CDR1 and CDR2 (germline): LGHNA, YSLEER. The V end lost 1 base, the J end lost 4 bases, and 14 bases lay between the germline ends. The CDR3 DNA reads as TGCGCCAGCAGCCAAGGTCCGCGGGATTGGTACAATGAGCAGTTCTTC. This encodes CASSQGPRDWYNEQFF.

With regard to this clone: At the DNA level, this CDR3 is encoded by other sequences in the same sample as well. The chain recombines TRBV27 with TRBJ2-1; D is ambiguous. Trimming removed 2 bases from V and 1 base from J, with 6 bases in between. The CDR3 runs to 14 residues. The germline V gene encodes CDR1 MNHEY and CDR2 SMNVEV (reference sequence). CDR3 nucleotide sequence: TGTGCCAGCAGTTTAAGGAGTTCCTACAATGAGCAGTTCTTC. Encoded protein: CASSLRSSYNEQFF.

The genes are TRBV19 and TRBJ1-3; D call uncertain. The CDR3 consists of 14 residues. Trimming left V 8 bases short and J 0 bases short, with 11 bases between. Germline CDR1 reads LNHDA; CDR2 reads SQIVND (reference sequence). The CDR3 region is CASAGESSGNTIYF. The CDR3 DNA follows: TGTGCCAGTGCCGGGGAGAGCTCTGGAAACACCATATATTTT.

This rearrangement joins TRBV4-1 to TRBJ2-7, with TRBD1 matching over 7 bases. V trimming: 4 bases; J trimming: 4 bases; junction bases outside the gene matches: 7. Germline loops: CDR1 MGHRA, CDR2 YSYEKL. The CDR3 length is 14 residues. Written as DNA, the CDR3 is TGCGCCAGCAGCCTACGACAGGGTGATTACGAGCAGTACTTC. Translated: CASSLRQGDYEQYF.

The chain employs TRBV9 and TRBJ1-2; D gene unclear. V lost 3 bases, J lost 3 bases, and 15 bases lay in between. CDR3 length: 15 amino acids. The germline V gene encodes CDR1 SGDLS and CDR2 YYNGEE. Written as DNA, the CDR3 is TGTGCCAGCAGCGCCCCCCTAGCGGATTACTATGGCTACACCTTC. Its translation is CASSAPLADYYGYTF.

The genes are TRBV28 and TRBJ2-7; 7 nucleotides line up with TRBD1. The CDR3 extends over 14 amino acids. J gave up 3 bases and V 5 bases, and 7 bases lay outside the gene matches. CDR1 and CDR2 from the germline V gene are MDHEN and SYDVKM. The CDR3 here is CASSQTGNVYEQYF. The CDR3 bases are TGTGCCAGCAGTCAGACAGGGAATGTCTACGAGCAGTACTTC.

This chain joins TRBV9 and TRBJ2-3, with D unclear. Germline lookup yields CDR1 SGDLS and CDR2 YYNGEE. Trimming shortened V by 0 bases and J by 0 bases, and 11 bases separated the two germline ends. This CDR3 is 16 amino acids long. The CDR3 nucleotides are TGTGCCAGCAGCGTAGGGGGTAGCCGTAGCACAGATACGCAGTATTTT. Translated: CASSVGGSRSTDTQYF.

The chain carries TRBV19 and TRBJ1-2; D may be TRBD1 (5 bases). Germline CDR1 reads LNHDA; CDR2 reads SQIVND (reference sequence). The V end lost 1 base, the J end lost 5 bases, and 14 bases lay between the germline ends. The CDR3 spans 15 residues. DNA for the CDR3: TGTGCCAGTAGTATAGGGGGCGGACCGGCATATGGCTACACCTTC. Translating it yields CASSIGGGPAYGYTF.

The chain links TRBV5-6 to TRBJ2-4; the D call may be TRBD1 or TRBD2 (5 bases each). Germline lookup yields CDR1 SGHDT and CDR2 YYEEEE. CDR3 length equals 16 residues. V was trimmed by 3 bases and J by 6 bases, leaving 19 bases between them. The CDR3, as DNA: TGTGCCAGCAGCTCCCCGTGGGGGATTTTGGGAAACATTCAGTACTTC. This gives the protein CASSSPWGILGNIQYF.

The CDR3 DNA reads TGTGCCAGCAGCCTAAGACCCTTGGCTAGCGAAGCCGAGACCCAGTACTTC. It is translated as CASSLRPLASEAETQYF. This sequence joins TRBV4-2 and TRBJ2-5; D may be TRBD2 (6 bases). V shed 4 bases and J shed 5 bases, with 23 bases lying between them. The CDR3 totals 17 residues. Germline loops: CDR1 LGHNA, CDR2 YNFKEQ.

The chain combines TRBV19 with TRBJ1-2; 7 bases map to TRBD1. V lost 5 bases, J lost 4 bases, and 10 bases stayed unmatched. This CDR3 has 15 amino acids. The germline V gene has CDR1 LNHDA and CDR2 SQIVND (reference sequence). The CDR3 bases are TGTGCCAGTAGTCCAGATCTGGACAGGTTCTATGGCTACACCTTC. It codes for CASSPDLDRFYGYTF.

This clone is a singleton in its sample. This rearrangement joins TRBV7-9 to TRBJ2-2; unclear D gene. The CDR3 sequence is 16 residues long. With 5 bases removed from V and 0 bases from J, the gap between germline ends came to 13 bases. CDR1 and CDR2 from the germline V gene are SEHNR and FQNEAQ (reference sequence). CDR3 protein: CASSQEGPPNTGELFF. Here the CDR3 DNA reads TGTGCCAGCAGCCAAGAAGGGCCTCCGAACACCGGGGAGCTGTTTTTT. Combining the CDR3 with reference TRBV7-9 and TRBJ2-2 gives the whole variable domain DTGVSQNPRHKITKRGQNVTFRCDPISEHNRLYWYRQTLGQGPEFLTYFQNEAQLEKSRLLSDRFSAERPKGSFSTLEIQRTEQGDSAMYLCASSQEGPPNTGELFFGEGSRLTVL.